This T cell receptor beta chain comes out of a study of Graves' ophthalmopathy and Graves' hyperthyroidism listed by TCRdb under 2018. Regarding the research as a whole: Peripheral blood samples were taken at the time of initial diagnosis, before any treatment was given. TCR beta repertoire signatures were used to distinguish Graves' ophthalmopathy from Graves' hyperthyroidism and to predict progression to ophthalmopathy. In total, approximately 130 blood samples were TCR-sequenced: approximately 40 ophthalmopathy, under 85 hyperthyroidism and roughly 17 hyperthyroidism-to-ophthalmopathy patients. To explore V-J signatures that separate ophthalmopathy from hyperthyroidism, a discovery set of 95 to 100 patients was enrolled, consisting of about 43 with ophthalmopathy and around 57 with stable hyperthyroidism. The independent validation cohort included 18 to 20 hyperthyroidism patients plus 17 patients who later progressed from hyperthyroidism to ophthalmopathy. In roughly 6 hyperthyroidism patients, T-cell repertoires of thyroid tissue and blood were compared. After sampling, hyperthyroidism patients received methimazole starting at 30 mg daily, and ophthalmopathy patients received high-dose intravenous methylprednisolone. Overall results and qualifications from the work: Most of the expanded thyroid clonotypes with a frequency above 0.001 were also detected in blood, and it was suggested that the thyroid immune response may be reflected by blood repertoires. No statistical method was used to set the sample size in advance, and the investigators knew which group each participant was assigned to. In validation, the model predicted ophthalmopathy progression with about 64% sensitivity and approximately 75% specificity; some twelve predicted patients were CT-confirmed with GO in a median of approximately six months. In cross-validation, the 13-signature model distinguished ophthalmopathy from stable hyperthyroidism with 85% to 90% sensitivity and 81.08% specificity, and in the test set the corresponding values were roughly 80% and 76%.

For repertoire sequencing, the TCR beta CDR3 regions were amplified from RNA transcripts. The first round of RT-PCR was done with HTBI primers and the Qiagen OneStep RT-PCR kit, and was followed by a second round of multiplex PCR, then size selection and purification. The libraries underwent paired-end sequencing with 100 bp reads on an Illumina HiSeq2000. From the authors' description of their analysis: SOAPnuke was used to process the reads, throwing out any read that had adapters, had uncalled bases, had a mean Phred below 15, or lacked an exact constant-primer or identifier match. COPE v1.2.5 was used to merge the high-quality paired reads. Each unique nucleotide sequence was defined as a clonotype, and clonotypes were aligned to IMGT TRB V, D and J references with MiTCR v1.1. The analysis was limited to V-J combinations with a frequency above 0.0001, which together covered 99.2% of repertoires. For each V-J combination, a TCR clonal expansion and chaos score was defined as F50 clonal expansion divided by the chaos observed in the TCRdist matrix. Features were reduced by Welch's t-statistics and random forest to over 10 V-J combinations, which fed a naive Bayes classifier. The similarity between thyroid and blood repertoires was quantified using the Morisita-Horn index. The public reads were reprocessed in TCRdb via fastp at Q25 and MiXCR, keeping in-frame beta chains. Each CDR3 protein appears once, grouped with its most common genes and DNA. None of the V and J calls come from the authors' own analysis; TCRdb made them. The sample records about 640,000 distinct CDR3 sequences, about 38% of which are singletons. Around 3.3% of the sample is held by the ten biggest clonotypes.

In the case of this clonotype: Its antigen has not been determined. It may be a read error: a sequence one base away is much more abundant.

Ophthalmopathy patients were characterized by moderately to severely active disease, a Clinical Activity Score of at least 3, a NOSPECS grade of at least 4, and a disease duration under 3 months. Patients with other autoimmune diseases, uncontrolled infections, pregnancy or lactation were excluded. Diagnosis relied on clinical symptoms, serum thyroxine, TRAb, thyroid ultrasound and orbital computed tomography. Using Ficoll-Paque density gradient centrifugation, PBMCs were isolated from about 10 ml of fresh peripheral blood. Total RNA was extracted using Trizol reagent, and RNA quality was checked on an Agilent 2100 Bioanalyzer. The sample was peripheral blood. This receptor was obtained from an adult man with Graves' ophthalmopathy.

The DNA is as follows: TGTGCCAGCAGCTGGGGACAGCGCAATCAGCCCCAGCATTTT. The resulting protein is CASSWGQRNQPQHF. The sequence is built from TRBV13 and TRBJ1-5, with 7 bases aligning to TRBD1. Trimmed from V: 4 bases; trimmed from J: 2 bases; junction bases lacking a gene match: 2. The CDR3, cysteine through phenylalanine, is 14 amino acids long. Kept here is only the CDR3 DNA, which spans 42 bases and is read in frame from base 1. The CDR1 and CDR2 encoded by the germline V gene (reference sequence) are PRHDT and FYEKMQ. The full variable domain, with segments outside the CDR3 supplied by the reference TRBV13 and TRBJ1-5 proteins, appears as AAGVIQSPRHLIKEKRETATLKCYPIPRHDTVYWYQQGPGQDPQFLISFYEKMQSDKGSIPDRFSAQQFSDYHSELNMSSLELGDSALYFCASSWGQRNQPQHFGDGTRLSIL.